The source of this T cell receptor beta chain is a study of glioma-infiltrating T cells. In this sample, this clonotype turned up a few times. What it binds is unknown. Germline CDR1 DFQATT, CDR2 SNEGSKA (reference sequence). CDR3 length: 14 amino acids. V gave up 3 bases and J gave up 2 bases, with 14 bases separating them. The iRepertoire nested amplicon-rescue multiplex PCR amplified TCR alpha and beta CDR3s from RNA. TCRdb reanalysed the multiplex PCR reads using MiXCR and keeps one entry per CDR3 protein. The data contain about 140,000 distinct CDR3 sequences, 39% of them singletons. General study points: Gliomas, especially low-grade, showed above-expected tissue-blood divergence; non-neoplastic patients showed below. Only very few CDR3 sequences appeared in both tissue and blood.

Material: glioma tissue, nonneoplastic brain tissue, or PBMCs (not recorded which). The rearrangement links TRBV20-1 to TRBJ2-7; D unresolved. This sequence originates from a human donor with low-grade glioma or glioblastoma, undergoing nonglioma brain surgery, or in good health (not recorded which). The CDR3, as DNA: TGCAGTGCTAGCTCCACTATTCCAACCTACGAGCAGTACTTC. Its translation: CSASSTIPTYEQYF.